This TCR beta chain was found in a study of blood T cell repertoires in COVID-19. The wider study: In each case, the material was cDNA or gDNA derived from T cells, B-cell-depleted T cells, or PBMCs.

TCRdb's table, derived via immunoSEQ multiplex PCR, lists solely in-frame clones and lacks some. The data show over 150,000 clones, roughly 84% seen once. This CDR3 region has 16 residues. V lost 4 bases to trimming and J lost 0 bases, with 15 bases between them. In germline, CDR1 is MGHRA, CDR2 YSYEKL. The V call is TRBV4-1, the J call TRBJ1-1; possibly TRBD1 for D (5 bases). Source material: peripheral blood. The sequence derives from a man between 18 and 35 years old with active or convalescent COVID-19. This chain's CDR3 is CASSPLQVPMNTEAFF. Written as DNA, the CDR3 is TGCGCCAGCAGCCCCCTACAGGTGCCGATGAACACTGAAGCTTTCTTT.